This T cell receptor beta chain was identified during a study of human T cells and chemical hapten exposure. Time point described: patch test 2, 6 weeks after DPC sensitization. Regarding treatment: therapeutic diphenylcyclopropenone sensitization with weekly scalp DPC. TCRdb re-called the RACE reads with MiXCR, one entry per CDR3 protein. This table has roughly 69,000 distinct CDR3 sequences, about a tenth appearing once. The CDR3 has 14 residues. The germline V gene has CDR1 SEHNR and CDR2 FQNEAQ (reference sequence). Trimming took 5 bases from V and 5 from J, leaving 16 bases between them. The receptor was isolated from a woman aged 45-59 years with alopecia areata. Some clones in this sample may be carry-over from other donors' samples. The sequences come from whole blood, collected in connection with sensitization to the hapten diphenylcyclopropenone (DPC). The rearrangement links TRBV7-9 to TRBJ2-7; tentative D call: TRBD2 (5 bases). The CDR3 here is CASSPELRANEQYF. The CDR3 DNA sequence: TGTGCCAGCAGCCCGGAGTTGAGGGCGAACGAGCAGTACTTC.